These T cell receptor beta chains were read from a single sample in a study of spatial heterogeneity in lung cancer. One entry per CDR3 protein, called by TCRdb with MiXCR from the 5' RACE reads. The sample has about 120,000 distinct CDR3 sequences, roughly an eighth seen once. The sample was PBMCs, taken at follow-up. These receptors all stem from a male donor with early-stage non-small cell lung cancer. Each CDR3 is given with its conserved first and last residue. D genes are given only for firm matches. Size tells how often a clone was seen (once, few, many) or the class of an expanded clone, and some rows leave it out.

D gene: -; J gene: TRBJ2-5; V gene: TRBV5-1; clone size: many; CDR3 protein: CASSFSETQETQYF; CDR3 DNA: TGCGCCAGCAGCTTTTCAGAAACTCAAGAGACCCAGTACTTC
D gene: TRBD2; J gene: TRBJ2-7; V gene: TRBV3-1; clone size: -; CDR3 protein: CASSLLAGGPPYEQYF; CDR3 DNA: TGTGCCAGCAGCCTACTAGCGGGGGGGCCCCCCTACGAGCAGTACTTC
D gene: -; J gene: TRBJ2-3; V gene: TRBV20-1; clone size: -; CDR3 protein: CSARDPRLTDTQYF; CDR3 DNA: TGCAGTGCTAGAGATCCCAGGTTAACAGATACGCAGTATTTT
D gene: TRBD2; J gene: TRBJ2-3; V gene: TRBV28; clone size: many; CDR3 protein: CASSLQRGGLSNTQYF; CDR3 DNA: TGTGCCAGCAGCCTCCAGCGGGGGGGCCTTTCAAATACGCAGTATTTT
D gene: -; J gene: TRBJ2-7; V gene: TRBV19; clone size: -; CDR3 protein: CASSIRTMYEQYF; CDR3 DNA: TGTGCCAGTAGTATTCGGACGATGTACGAGCAGTACTTC
D gene: TRBD2; J gene: TRBJ2-5; V gene: TRBV24-1; clone size: few; CDR3 protein: CATGLAAQETQYF; CDR3 DNA: TGTGCCACCGGTCTAGCGGCCCAAGAGACCCAGTACTTC
D gene: -; J gene: TRBJ2-5; V gene: TRBV6-1; clone size: many; CDR3 protein: CASSGRLASAFQETQYF; CDR3 DNA: TGTGCCAGCAGTGGCCGGCTGGCTAGCGCTTTCCAAGAGACCCAGTACTTC
D gene: -; J gene: TRBJ2-2; V gene: TRBV10-1; clone size: few; CDR3 protein: CASSEEVRGELFF; CDR3 DNA: TGCGCCAGCAGTGAAGAGGTTAGGGGGGAGCTGTTTTTT
D gene: -; J gene: TRBJ1-1; V gene: TRBV6-2/TRBV6-3; clone size: -; CDR3 protein: CASKTFVGGTEAFF; CDR3 DNA: TGTGCCAGCAAAACATTTGTGGGAGGTACTGAAGCTTTCTTT
D gene: -; J gene: TRBJ2-3; V gene: TRBV24-1; clone size: -; CDR3 protein: CATGTQSPDTQYF; CDR3 DNA: TGTGCCACCGGGACCCAGTCCCCAGATACGCAGTATTTT
D gene: TRBD1; J gene: TRBJ1-5; V gene: TRBV7-8; clone size: many; CDR3 protein: CASSGRDSYQVPQHF; CDR3 DNA: TGTGCCAGCAGCGGCCGGGACAGCTATCAAGTTCCCCAGCATTTT
D gene: -; J gene: TRBJ1-5; V gene: TRBV3-1; clone size: few; CDR3 protein: CASSQDWGYQPQHF; CDR3 DNA: TGTGCCAGCAGCCAAGATTGGGGATATCAGCCCCAGCATTTT
D gene: -; J gene: TRBJ1-6; V gene: TRBV5-5; clone size: -; CDR3 protein: CASSLPRDSPLHF; CDR3 DNA: TGTGCCAGCAGCTTGCCGAGGGACTCACCCCTCCACTTT
D gene: TRBD1; J gene: TRBJ1-5; V gene: TRBV28; clone size: -; CDR3 protein: CASSSPAGTALNQPQHF; CDR3 DNA: TGTGCCAGCAGTTCACCCGCCGGGACAGCTCTCAATCAGCCCCAGCATTTT
D gene: TRBD1; J gene: TRBJ2-7; V gene: TRBV3-1; clone size: -; CDR3 protein: CASSQDDRAEQYF; CDR3 DNA: TGTGCCAGCAGCCAAGACGACAGGGCCGAGCAGTACTTC
D gene: TRBD2; J gene: TRBJ2-3; V gene: TRBV18; clone size: -; CDR3 protein: CASSPPLAGTADTQYF; CDR3 DNA: TGTGCCAGCTCACCACCGCTAGCGGGGACTGCAGATACGCAGTATTTT
D gene: -; J gene: TRBJ2-7; V gene: TRBV4-2; clone size: -; CDR3 protein: CASSRLKGAYEQYF; CDR3 DNA: TGTGCCAGCAGCCGACTGAAGGGGGCCTACGAGCAGTACTTC
D gene: -; J gene: TRBJ2-3; V gene: TRBV5-1; clone size: once; CDR3 protein: CASSKHWGGKTDTQYF; CDR3 DNA: TGCGCCAGCAGCAAGCACTGGGGGGGCAAAACAGATACGCAGTATTTT
D gene: -; J gene: TRBJ2-7; V gene: TRBV5-1; clone size: -; CDR3 protein: CASSSDRTGSLLYEQYF; CDR3 DNA: TGCGCCAGCAGCAGCGACAGGACGGGGTCCCTCCTCTACGAGCAGTACTTC
D gene: -; J gene: TRBJ2-7; V gene: TRBV10-3; clone size: few; CDR3 protein: CAISWRESDEQYF; CDR3 DNA: TGTGCCATCAGTTGGAGGGAGTCCGACGAGCAGTACTTC
D gene: TRBD2; J gene: TRBJ2-2; V gene: TRBV27; clone size: many; CDR3 protein: CATGTLAGTGELFF; CDR3 DNA: TGTGCCACCGGGACTCTAGCGGGGACCGGGGAGCTGTTTTTT
D gene: -; J gene: TRBJ1-3; V gene: TRBV3-1; clone size: few; CDR3 protein: CASSPRPGNTIYF; CDR3 DNA: TGTGCCAGCAGCCCCCGCCCCGGAAACACCATATATTTT
D gene: -; J gene: TRBJ2-7; V gene: TRBV2; clone size: few; CDR3 protein: CASSGGREAVGQYF; CDR3 DNA: TGTGCCAGCAGTGGGGGCAGGGAGGCGGTCGGGCAGTACTTC
D gene: TRBD1; J gene: TRBJ2-7; V gene: TRBV18; clone size: -; CDR3 protein: CASSTGEYEQYF; CDR3 DNA: TGTGCCAGCTCAACAGGGGAATACGAGCAGTACTTC
D gene: TRBD1; J gene: TRBJ2-7; V gene: TRBV6-2/TRBV6-3; clone size: few; CDR3 protein: CASADGPGTGGYEQYF; CDR3 DNA: TGTGCCAGCGCCGACGGCCCCGGGACAGGGGGCTACGAGCAGTACTTC
D gene: -; J gene: TRBJ1-1; V gene: TRBV4-3; clone size: -; CDR3 protein: CASSQGAQGQNTEAFF; CDR3 DNA: TGCGCCAGCAGCCAAGGGGCCCAAGGCCAGAACACTGAAGCTTTCTTT
D gene: -; J gene: TRBJ2-1; V gene: TRBV29-1; clone size: many; CDR3 protein: CSGAASYNEQFF; CDR3 DNA: TGCAGCGGGGCAGCATCCTACAATGAGCAGTTCTTC
D gene: TRBD1; J gene: TRBJ1-2; V gene: TRBV15; clone size: many; CDR3 protein: CATSALEGADYGYTF; CDR3 DNA: TGTGCCACCAGCGCCCTGGAGGGGGCGGACTATGGCTACACCTTC
D gene: TRBD1; J gene: TRBJ2-7; V gene: TRBV15; clone size: many; CDR3 protein: CATSRERDRNYEQYF; CDR3 DNA: TGTGCCACCAGCAGAGAACGGGACAGGAACTACGAGCAGTACTTC
D gene: TRBD1; J gene: TRBJ1-4; V gene: TRBV5-4; clone size: -; CDR3 protein: CASSYGQGALLGNEKLFF; CDR3 DNA: TGTGCCAGCAGCTATGGACAGGGGGCGCTTCTCGGAAATGAAAAACTGTTTTTT
D gene: -; J gene: TRBJ2-2; V gene: TRBV9; clone size: many; CDR3 protein: CASSVRPNTGELFF; CDR3 DNA: TGTGCCAGCAGCGTACGCCCGAACACCGGGGAGCTGTTTTTT
D gene: -; J gene: TRBJ2-5; V gene: TRBV10-3; clone size: few; CDR3 protein: CAISESTPQETQYF; CDR3 DNA: TGTGCCATCAGTGAGTCGACACCACAAGAGACCCAGTACTTC
D gene: -; J gene: TRBJ1-2; V gene: TRBV20-1; clone size: -; CDR3 protein: CSAVPPGPGDYGYTF; CDR3 DNA: TGCAGTGCTGTTCCTCCAGGGCCAGGGGACTATGGCTACACCTTC
D gene: TRBD1; J gene: TRBJ1-1; V gene: TRBV2; clone size: many; CDR3 protein: CANTPGQGIASRTEAFF; CDR3 DNA: TGTGCCAACACTCCGGGACAGGGAATCGCGTCGCGCACTGAAGCTTTCTTT
D gene: TRBD1; J gene: TRBJ2-5; V gene: TRBV5-4; clone size: few; CDR3 protein: CAFRAGGQETQYF; CDR3 DNA: TGTGCCTTCCGGGCAGGGGGCCAAGAGACCCAGTACTTC
D gene: -; J gene: TRBJ1-6; V gene: TRBV6-6; clone size: -; CDR3 protein: CASNRETDNSPLHF; CDR3 DNA: TGTGCCAGCAACCGGGAGACGGACAATTCACCCCTCCACTTT
D gene: -; J gene: TRBJ2-2; V gene: TRBV7-2; clone size: few; CDR3 protein: CASSLAQLNTGELFF; CDR3 DNA: TGTGCCAGCAGCTTAGCACAGCTGAACACCGGGGAGCTGTTTTTT
D gene: TRBD2; J gene: TRBJ2-3; V gene: TRBV29-1; clone size: -; CDR3 protein: CSVAVAGGQDTQYF; CDR3 DNA: TGCAGCGTGGCCGTGGCGGGGGGGCAGGATACGCAGTATTTT